This T cell receptor (beta chain) was observed in a study of blood T cell repertoires in COVID-19. This CDR3 spans 15 amino acids. V gave up 4 bases and J gave up 8 bases; unmatched junction bases: 5. Looked up from germline, CDR1 is LGHNA and CDR2 is YNFKEQ. The assay was immunoSEQ multiplex PCR, and TCRdb's table has in-frame clones only and misses some. The sample records about 87,000 clones, more than 75% being singletons. The chain employs TRBV4-2 and TRBJ2-1; the match to TRBD2 covers 13 bases. The sequence derives from a human donor in a cohort sampled during active COVID-19. The material sequenced was peripheral blood. The CDR3 sequence is CASSPGLAGVHEQFF. The CDR3 DNA is TGTGCCAGCAGCCCAGGACTAGCGGGGGTCCATGAGCAGTTCTTC.